The next 3 T cell receptor beta chains were all read from a single sample in a study of blood T cell repertoires in COVID-19. Data came from immunoSEQ multiplex PCR; TCRdb stores just in-frame clones and leaves some out. The sample consists of about 120,000 clones, more than 75% of them appearing once. The sequenced material came from peripheral blood. The receptors originated from a woman aged 50 to 65 with acute or convalescent COVID-19.

The chain combines TRBV10-3 with TRBJ2-1; D possibly corresponds to TRBD1 (6 bases). The germline CDR1 and CDR2 sequences are ENHRY and SYGVKD. V was pared by 6 bases and J by 5 bases, with 14 bases between. The CDR3 extends over 14 amino acids. The CDR3 sequence: CAIRGRQADNEQFF. CDR3 bases: TGTGCCATCAGAGGGAGACAGGCTGACAATGAGCAGTTCTTC.

In DNA, the CDR3 is TGTGCCAGCAGTTATCCCCCGGAGCAGTACTTC. Translating gives CASSYPPEQYF. This sequence joins TRBV6-1 and TRBJ2-7; D gene uncertain. The ends were cut back, 5 bases at V and 7 bases at J, with 9 bases in the middle. The germline CDR1 and CDR2 sequences are MNHNS and SASEGT. The CDR3 loop spans 11 amino acids.

The gene calls are TRBV9 and TRBJ1-5; D is undetermined. V was clipped by 0 bases and J by 3 bases, with 7 bases between them. The germline gives CDR1 SGDLS, CDR2 YYNGEE. The CDR3 totals 14 residues. The DNA of the CDR3 is TGTGCCAGCAGCGTAGACGCCTACAATCAGCCCCAGCATTTT. The encoded protein is CASSVDAYNQPQHF. Variable domain in full (rest from reference TRBV9 and TRBJ1-5): DSGVTQTPKHLITATGQRVTLRCSPRSGDLSVYWYQQSLDQGLQFLIQYYNGEERAKGNILERFSAQQFPDLHSELNLSSLELGDSALYFCASSVDAYNQPQHFGDGTRLSIL.